This T cell receptor (beta chain) originates from a study of blood T cell repertoires in COVID-19 (TCRdb year 2020). As for the study more broadly: Samples covering the acute and convalescent phases of COVID-19 were provided by collaborators in the United States, Italy and Spain. The prospective study material was composed of cDNA or gDNA derived from T cells, B-cell-depleted T cells, or PBMCs. Subjects who had been exposed to COVID-19, were actively infected with it, or had recovered from it provided the deeply sampled blood TCRbeta repertoires that made up the dataset. The repertoires were made available in a free public database intended to serve as a resource for research on the immune response to SARS-CoV-2. The samples were drawn from the first 160 participants of the ongoing ImmuneRACE study and from about 1,200 subjects provided by 6 global collaborators. The sample metadata nearly always contained a de-identified subject ID, COVID-19 status, age in years and sex. Where available, HLA class I and class II types were obtained from metadata supplied by the sample provider rather than from assay-based typing. The research as a whole found: How much clinical and demographic metadata was included differed by source and by participant, and the metadata was provided uncurated.

TCRbeta CDR3 regions were amplified from genomic DNA using the immunoSEQ Assay, a bias-controlled multiplex PCR. For the original study's pipeline: Nucleated cell counts per sample were estimated from amplification of reference gene primers within the assay. To quantify the absolute abundance of each unique TCRbeta CDR3 rearrangement, sequence reads were collapsed and filtered. For each sample, productive Simpson clonality was calculated by taking the square root of Simpson's diversity index across productive rearrangements. In TCRdb, the immuneACCESS table is reduced to in-frame sequences with V and J assigned. These tables do not hold every clone; where another copy was compared, an unresolved V gene accounts for under half, and the others remain unexplained. V and J calls and clone size are copied from that table; D and trimming were computed from the DNA. The sample table records 120,000 or so clones; around three quarters of these occur just once. The ten most abundant clones make up roughly 2.2% of the sample.

Concerning this clone: The antigen it binds to is not known. Base-call qualities are not available, and no considerably larger clone is one nucleotide away.

CDR1 and CDR2, looked up from the germline V gene, are SNHLY and FYNNEI. The CDR3 covers 16 residues, taking in both the cysteine and the phenylalanine. Only the CDR3 DNA is retained, 48 bases long and in frame from the first base. At the junction V is shortened by 6 bases and J by 0 bases; bases outside the gene matches: 10. Collaborating institutions collected whole blood in K2EDTA tubes following their own protocols. Collaborator samples were shipped for TCRbeta analysis as frozen whole blood, isolated PBMCs, or DNA extracted from either sample type. Sequenced input: peripheral blood. Rearrangement joined TRBV2 to TRBJ1-2; 7 bases in between match TRBD1. The origin of this receptor is a woman in her sixties or seventies with acute or convalescent COVID-19. The nucleotide sequence reads TGTGCCAGCAGCCCGATGACAGGGATCACTAACTATGGCTACACCTTC. This encodes CASSPMTGITNYGYTF.